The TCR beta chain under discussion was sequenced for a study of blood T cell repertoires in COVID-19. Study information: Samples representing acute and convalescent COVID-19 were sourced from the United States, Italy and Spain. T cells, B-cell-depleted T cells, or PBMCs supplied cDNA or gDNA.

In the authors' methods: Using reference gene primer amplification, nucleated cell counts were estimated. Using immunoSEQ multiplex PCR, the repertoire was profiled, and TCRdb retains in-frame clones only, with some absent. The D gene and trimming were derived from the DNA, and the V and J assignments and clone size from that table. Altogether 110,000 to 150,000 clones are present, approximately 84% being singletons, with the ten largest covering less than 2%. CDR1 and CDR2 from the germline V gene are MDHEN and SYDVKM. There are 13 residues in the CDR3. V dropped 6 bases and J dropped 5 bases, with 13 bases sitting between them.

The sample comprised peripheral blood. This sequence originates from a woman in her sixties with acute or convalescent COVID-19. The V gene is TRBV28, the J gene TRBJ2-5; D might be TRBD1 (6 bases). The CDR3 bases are TGTGCCAGCAGCTCAGGGGCACGGGAGACCCAGTACTTC. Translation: CASSSGARETQYF.